This TCR beta chain derives from a study of T cell repertoires in cytomegalovirus infection. Across the whole study: Public signatures in TCR beta pointed to CMV infection and matching HLA type.

General study results and limits: Public TCR beta family frequency separated CMV-and-HLA carriers, including in an independent cohort. Clonotypes of TCR beta that were HLA-C-restricted and CMV-specific dominated the ex vivo response.

TCRdb itself ran the reads through MiXCR, one entry per CDR3 protein. The repertoire holds 150,000 to 200,000 distinct CDR3 sequences, approximately 19% seen once, with approximately 2.9% in the top ten. Germline lookup yields CDR1 MGHRA and CDR2 YSYEKL. The CDR3 has 15 amino acids. The V and J ends lost 3 bases and 4 bases respectively, with 13 bases between them. This clonotype was picked up many times. Its antigen remains unknown. The chain carries TRBV4-1 and TRBJ1-5; D remains ambiguous. The specimen was PBMCs. The sequence came from a human donor in good health (CMV status not recorded). Some clones in this sample may be carry-over from other donors' samples. The CDR3, as DNA: TGCGCCAGCAGCCAGGAAAACACTCTGAATCAGCCCCAGCATTTT. Protein: CASSQENTLNQPQHF.